The source of this T cell receptor (beta chain) is a study of T-cell memory formation after mild COVID-19. One entry per CDR3 protein results from TCRdb running MiXCR on the 5' RACE reads. The sample consists of around 310,000 distinct CDR3 sequences, around 15% of them appearing once. V gave up 0 bases and J gave up 5 bases, with 11 bases separating them. CDR3 length: 15 residues. CDR1 and CDR2 from the germline V gene are LGHNA and YNFKEQ. The V gene is TRBV4-2, the J gene TRBJ2-1, with D maybe TRBD2 (6 bases). This TCR was sampled from a man between 18 and 29 years old who had mild COVID-19 (a few samples of this study predate the infection). Cell type and time point are not known. Sequencing used PBMCs or a T cell subset sorted from them (not recorded which). The CDR3 bases are TGTGCCAGCAGCCAAGATGGGACTCTCAACAATGAGCAGTTCTTC. Encoded protein: CASSQDGTLNNEQFF.